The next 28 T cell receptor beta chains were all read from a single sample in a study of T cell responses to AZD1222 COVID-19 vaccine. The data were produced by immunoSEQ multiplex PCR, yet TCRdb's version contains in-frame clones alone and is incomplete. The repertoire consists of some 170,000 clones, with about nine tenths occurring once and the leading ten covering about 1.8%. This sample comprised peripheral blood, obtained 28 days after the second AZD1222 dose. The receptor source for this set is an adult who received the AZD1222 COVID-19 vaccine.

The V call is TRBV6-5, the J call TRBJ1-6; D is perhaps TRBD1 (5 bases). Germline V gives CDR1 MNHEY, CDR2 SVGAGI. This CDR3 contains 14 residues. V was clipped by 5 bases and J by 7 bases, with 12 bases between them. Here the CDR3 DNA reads TGTGCCAGCAGTCTGACGGGGCCAAATTCACCCCTCCACTTT. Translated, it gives CASSLTGPNSPLHF.

The CDR3 bases are TGTGCCAGCTCACCAGTATCTGGGGCCAACGTCCTGACTTTC. Its translation: CASSPVSGANVLTF. This chain uses TRBV18 with TRBJ2-6; D is unresolved. The V gene's germline CDR1 is KGHSH and CDR2 LQKENI. CDR3 length: 14 residues. V was cut by 2 bases and J by 1 base, with 3 bases left in between. The variable domain in full, completed from reference TRBV18 and TRBJ2-6, reads NAGVMQNPRHLVRRRGQEARLRCSPMKGHSHVYWYRQLPEEGLKFMVYLQKENIIDESGMPKERFSAEFPKEGPSILRIQQVVRGDSAAYFCASSPVSGANVLTFGAGSRLTVL.

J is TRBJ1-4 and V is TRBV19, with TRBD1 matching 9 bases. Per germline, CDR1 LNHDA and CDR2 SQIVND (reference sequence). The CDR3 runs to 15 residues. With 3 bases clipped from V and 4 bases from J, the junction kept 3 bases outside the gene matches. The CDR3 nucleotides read TGTGCCAGTAGTATGGGACAGGGCAATAATGAAAAACTGTTTTTT. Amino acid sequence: CASSMGQGNNEKLFF.

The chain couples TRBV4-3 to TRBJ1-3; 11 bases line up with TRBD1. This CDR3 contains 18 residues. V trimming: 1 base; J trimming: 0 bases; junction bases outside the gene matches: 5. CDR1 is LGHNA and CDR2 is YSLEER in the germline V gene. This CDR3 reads CASSQGPGTGGSGNTIYF. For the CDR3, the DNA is TGCGCCAGCAGCCAAGGCCCCGGGACAGGGGGCTCTGGAAACACCATATATTTT.

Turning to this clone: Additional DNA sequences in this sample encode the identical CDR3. The CDR3 sequence: CASSVRQVNQPQHF. In DNA form, the CDR3 reads TGTGCCAGCAGTGTCAGGCAGGTCAATCAGCCCCAGCATTTT. The chain joins TRBV2 to TRBJ1-5; D is unclear. The CDR3 is made up of 14 amino acids. Trimming pared 4 bases from V and 3 bases from J, leaving 10 bases between. Germline V gene sequence: CDR1 SNHLY, CDR2 FYNNEI.

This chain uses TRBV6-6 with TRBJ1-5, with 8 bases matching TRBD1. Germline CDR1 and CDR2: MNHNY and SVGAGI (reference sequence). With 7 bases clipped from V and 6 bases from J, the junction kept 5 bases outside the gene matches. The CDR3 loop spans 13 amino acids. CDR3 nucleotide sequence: TGTGCCAGCATCCAGGGGGCGGCTCAGCCCCAGCATTTT. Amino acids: CASIQGAAQPQHF.

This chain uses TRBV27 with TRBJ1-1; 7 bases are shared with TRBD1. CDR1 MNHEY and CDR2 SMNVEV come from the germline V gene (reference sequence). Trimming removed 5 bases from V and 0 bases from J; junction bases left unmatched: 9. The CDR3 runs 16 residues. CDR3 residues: CASSETGRPMNTEAFF. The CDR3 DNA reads TGTGCCAGCAGTGAGACAGGGCGTCCTATGAACACTGAAGCTTTCTTT.

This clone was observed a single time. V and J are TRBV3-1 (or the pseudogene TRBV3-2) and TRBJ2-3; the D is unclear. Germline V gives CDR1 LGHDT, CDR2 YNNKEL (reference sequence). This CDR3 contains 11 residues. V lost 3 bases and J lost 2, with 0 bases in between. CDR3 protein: CASSHTDTQYF. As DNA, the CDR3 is TGTGCCAGCAGCCACACAGATACGCAGTATTTT.

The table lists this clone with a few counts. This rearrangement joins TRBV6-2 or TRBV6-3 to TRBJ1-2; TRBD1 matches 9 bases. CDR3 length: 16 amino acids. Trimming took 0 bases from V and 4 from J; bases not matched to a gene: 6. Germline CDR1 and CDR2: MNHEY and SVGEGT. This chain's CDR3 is CASSYSITGQGYGYTF. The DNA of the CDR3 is TGTGCCAGCAGTTACTCGATTACGGGACAGGGCTATGGCTACACCTTC.

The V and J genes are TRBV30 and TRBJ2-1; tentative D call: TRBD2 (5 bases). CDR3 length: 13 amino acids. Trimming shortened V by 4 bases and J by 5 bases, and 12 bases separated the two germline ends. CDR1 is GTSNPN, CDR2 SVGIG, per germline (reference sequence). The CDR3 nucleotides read TGTGCCTGGACTAGCTTCGGAAACAATGAGCAGTTCTTC. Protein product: CAWTSFGNNEQFF.

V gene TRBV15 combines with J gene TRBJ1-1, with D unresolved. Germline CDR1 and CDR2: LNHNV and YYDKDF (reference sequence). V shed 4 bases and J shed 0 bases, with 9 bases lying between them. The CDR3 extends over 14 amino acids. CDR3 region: CATSKGRVNTEAFF. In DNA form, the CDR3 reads TGTGCCACCAGCAAAGGACGAGTGAACACTGAAGCTTTCTTT.

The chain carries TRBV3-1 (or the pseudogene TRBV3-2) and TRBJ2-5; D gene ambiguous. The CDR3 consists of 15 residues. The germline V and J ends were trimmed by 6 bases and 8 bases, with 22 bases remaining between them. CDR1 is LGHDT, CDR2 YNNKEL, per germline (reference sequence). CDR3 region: CASRTLSAQRGTQYF. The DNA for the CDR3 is TGTGCCAGCAGGACCCTCTCGGCCCAAAGAGGAACCCAGTACTTC.

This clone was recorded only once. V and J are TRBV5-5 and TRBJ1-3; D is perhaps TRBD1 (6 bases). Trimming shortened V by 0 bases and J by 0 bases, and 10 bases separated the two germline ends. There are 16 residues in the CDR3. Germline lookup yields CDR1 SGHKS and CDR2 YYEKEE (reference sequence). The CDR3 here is CASSLGRGDSGNTIYF. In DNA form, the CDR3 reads TGTGCCAGCAGCTTGGGGAGGGGGGACTCTGGAAACACCATATATTTT.

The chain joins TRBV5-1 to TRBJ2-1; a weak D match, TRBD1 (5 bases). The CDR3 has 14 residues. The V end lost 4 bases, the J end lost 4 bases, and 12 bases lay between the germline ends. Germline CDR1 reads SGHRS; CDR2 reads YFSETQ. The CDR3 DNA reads TGCGCCAGCAGCCAAGACAGTCTTTACAATGAGCAGTTCTTC. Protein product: CASSQDSLYNEQFF.

The DNA for the CDR3 is TGCGCCAGCAGCCCGCTTGGGGCTCTAGCGGGGTACACAGATACGCAGTATTTT. Translating it yields CASSPLGALAGYTDTQYF. The chain recombines TRBV5-1 with TRBJ2-3; 9 nucleotides agree with TRBD2. The CDR3 is 18 amino acids. Trimming at V came to 4 bases and at J to 2 bases, leaving 14 bases not matched to a gene. The germline gives CDR1 SGHRS, CDR2 YFSETQ.

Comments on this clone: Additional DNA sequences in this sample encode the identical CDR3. The CDR3: CASSYSRGNTEAFF. DNA of the CDR3: TGTGCCAGCAGTTACTCGAGAGGTAACACTGAAGCTTTCTTT. The chain combines TRBV6-5 with TRBJ1-1; D unresolved. The CDR3 is made up of 14 amino acids. Trimming cost V 0 bases and J 2 bases, with 7 bases left between them. CDR1 and CDR2 (germline): MNHEY, SVGAGI.

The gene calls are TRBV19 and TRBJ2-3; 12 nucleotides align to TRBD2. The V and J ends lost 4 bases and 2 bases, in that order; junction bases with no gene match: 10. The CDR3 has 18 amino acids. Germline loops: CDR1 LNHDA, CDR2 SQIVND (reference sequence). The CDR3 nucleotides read TGTGCCAGTAGTAGTGAACTAGCGGGAGGCCGCTTCACAGATACGCAGTATTTT. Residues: CASSSELAGGRFTDTQYF.

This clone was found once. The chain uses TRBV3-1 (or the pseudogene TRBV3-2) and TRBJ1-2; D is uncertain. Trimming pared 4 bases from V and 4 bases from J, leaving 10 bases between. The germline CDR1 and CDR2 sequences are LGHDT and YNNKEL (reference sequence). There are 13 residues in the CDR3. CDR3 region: CASSPFGSYGYTF. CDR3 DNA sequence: TGTGCCAGCAGCCCCTTTGGAAGCTATGGCTACACCTTC.

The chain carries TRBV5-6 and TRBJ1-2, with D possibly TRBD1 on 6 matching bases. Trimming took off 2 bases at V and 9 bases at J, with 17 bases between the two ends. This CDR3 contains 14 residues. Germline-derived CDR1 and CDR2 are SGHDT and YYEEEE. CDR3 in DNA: TGTGCCAGCAGCTTTGGTAGGGGGGCTGTTCGCTACACCTTC. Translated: CASSFGRGAVRYTF.

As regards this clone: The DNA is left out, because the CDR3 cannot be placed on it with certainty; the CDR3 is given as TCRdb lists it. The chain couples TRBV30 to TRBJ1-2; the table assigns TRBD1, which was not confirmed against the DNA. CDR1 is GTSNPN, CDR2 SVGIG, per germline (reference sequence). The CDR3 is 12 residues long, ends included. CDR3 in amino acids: CAWAPGTPISIF.

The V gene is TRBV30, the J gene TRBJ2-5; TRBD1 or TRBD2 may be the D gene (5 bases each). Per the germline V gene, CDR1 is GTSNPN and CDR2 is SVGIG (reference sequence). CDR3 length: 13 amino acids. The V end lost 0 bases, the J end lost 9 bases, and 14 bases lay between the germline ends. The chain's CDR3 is CAWSVADLGAQYF. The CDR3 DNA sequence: TGTGCCTGGAGTGTGGCGGATCTGGGGGCCCAGTACTTC.

DNA for the CDR3: TGTGCCACTGGGGTGGTGACAGGGTCCGAGCAGTACTTC. Protein: CATGVVTGSEQYF. The chain is built from TRBV19 and TRBJ2-7; 7 nucleotides line up with TRBD1. Germline V lookup: CDR1 LNHDA, CDR2 SQIVND (reference sequence). With 10 bases clipped from V and 6 bases from J, the junction kept 12 bases outside the gene matches. This CDR3 is built from 13 residues.

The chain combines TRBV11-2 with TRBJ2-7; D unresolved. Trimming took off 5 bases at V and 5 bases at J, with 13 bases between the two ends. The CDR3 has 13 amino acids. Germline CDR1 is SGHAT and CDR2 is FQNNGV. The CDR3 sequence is CASSPRQSNEQYF. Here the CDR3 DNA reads TGTGCCAGCAGCCCTAGACAATCTAACGAGCAGTACTTC.

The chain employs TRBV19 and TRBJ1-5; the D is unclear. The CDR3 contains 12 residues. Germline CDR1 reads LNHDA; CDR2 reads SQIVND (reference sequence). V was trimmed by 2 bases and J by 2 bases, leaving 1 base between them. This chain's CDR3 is CASSIRNQPQHF. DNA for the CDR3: TGTGCCAGTAGTATACGCAATCAGCCCCAGCATTTT.

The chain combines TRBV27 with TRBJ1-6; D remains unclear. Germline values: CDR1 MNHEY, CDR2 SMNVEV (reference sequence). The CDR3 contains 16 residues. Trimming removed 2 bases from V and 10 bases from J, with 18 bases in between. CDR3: CASSLGFRPAGSPLHF. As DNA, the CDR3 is TGTGCCAGCAGTTTAGGCTTTCGCCCGGCTGGGTCACCCCTCCACTTT.

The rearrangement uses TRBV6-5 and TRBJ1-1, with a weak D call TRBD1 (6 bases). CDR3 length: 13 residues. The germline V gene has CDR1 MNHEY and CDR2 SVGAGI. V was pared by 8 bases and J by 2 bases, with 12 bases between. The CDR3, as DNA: TGTGCCAGCGGCTCAGGGGTTAACACTGAAGCTTTCTTT. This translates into CASGSGVNTEAFF.

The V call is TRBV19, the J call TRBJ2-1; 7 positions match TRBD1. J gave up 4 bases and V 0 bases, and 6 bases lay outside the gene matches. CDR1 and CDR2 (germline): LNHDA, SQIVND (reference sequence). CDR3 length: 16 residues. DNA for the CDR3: TGTGCCAGTAGTATAGATGGGACAGAGAGTTACAATGAGCAGTTCTTC. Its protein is CASSIDGTESYNEQFF. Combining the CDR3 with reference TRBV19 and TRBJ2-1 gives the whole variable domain DGGITQSPKYLFRKEGQNVTLSCEQNLNHDAMYWYRQDPGQGLRLIYYSQIVNDFQKGDIAEGYSVSREKKESFPLTVTSAQKNPTAFYLCASSIDGTESYNEQFFGPGTRLTVL.

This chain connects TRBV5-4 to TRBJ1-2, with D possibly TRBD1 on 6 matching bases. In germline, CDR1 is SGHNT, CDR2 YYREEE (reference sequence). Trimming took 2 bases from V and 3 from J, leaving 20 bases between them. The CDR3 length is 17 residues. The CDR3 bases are TGTGCCAGCAGCTTATCACGAGGCCCAGGGGCCCACTATGGCTACACCTTC. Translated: CASSLSRGPGAHYGYTF.